This T cell receptor beta chain stems from a study of cytomegalovirus exposure and HLA in healthy donors. The study ran its PCR with 60 Vbeta and 13 Jbeta primers. Only in-frame clones appear in the TCRdb table, and some are missing; sequencing was by immunoSEQ multiplex PCR. This sample has 150,000 to 200,000 clones, with about 76% found just once. The CDR3 totals 16 residues. V lost 1 base, J lost 2 bases, and 6 bases stayed unmatched. CDR1 is SGHVS, CDR2 FNYEAQ, per germline. The source of this sequence is a woman aged 45-65 years in good health and CMV-seronegative. The sample consisted of PBMCs. This chain joins TRBV7-6 and TRBJ2-3; 7 bases align to TRBD1. CDR3 in amino acids: CASSLGSGGNTDTQYF. CDR3 bases: TGTGCCAGCAGCTTAGGGTCAGGGGGAAACACAGATACGCAGTATTTT.